These T cell receptor beta chains were read from a single sample in a study of shared clonotypes between healthy human individuals. Method: immunoSEQ multiplex PCR; TCRdb's copy keeps in-frame clones and lacks some. This sample has about 1.1 million clones; about 80% occur once, and the top ten carry more than 0.85%. Sequenced: memory CD4+ T cells from PBMCs. These receptors came from a man aged 18 to 35 in good health. Some clones in this sample may be carry-over from other donors' samples. Both conserved end residues are part of each CDR3. The D gene is left open where the match is weak. Only some rows state a clone size, as once, few, many or a class for expanded clones.

j_gene: TRBJ2-7
abundance: -
v_gene: TRBV18
d_gene: -
CDR3aa: CASSQTMGRSYEQYF
CDR3nt: TGTGCCAGCTCACAGACGATGGGGAGGTCCTACGAGCAGTACTTC

j_gene: TRBJ2-7
abundance: few
v_gene: TRBV28
d_gene: -
CDR3aa: CATQQGRALGGQYF
CDR3nt: TGTGCCACCCAGCAGGGACGGGCGCTCGGGGGGCAGTACTTC

j_gene: TRBJ2-3
abundance: few
v_gene: TRBV5-4
d_gene: TRBD2
CDR3aa: CASSYLAGGADTQYF
CDR3nt: TGTGCCAGCAGCTATCTAGCGGGAGGGGCAGATACGCAGTATTTT

j_gene: TRBJ1-5
abundance: -
v_gene: TRBV6-5
d_gene: TRBD1
CDR3aa: CASSSDRVQPQHF
CDR3nt: TGTGCCAGCAGCTCTGACAGGGTCCAGCCCCAGCATTTT

j_gene: TRBJ1-2
abundance: -
v_gene: TRBV9
d_gene: -
CDR3aa: CASSPHSQNYGYTF
CDR3nt: TGTGCCAGCAGCCCTCATTCACAGAACTATGGCTACACCTTC

j_gene: TRBJ2-7
abundance: -
v_gene: TRBV7-9
d_gene: TRBD1
CDR3aa: CASSLYRGSGYEQYF
CDR3nt: TGTGCCAGCAGCTTATACAGGGGCAGCGGCTACGAGCAGTACTTC

j_gene: TRBJ1-5
abundance: -
v_gene: TRBV18
d_gene: -
CDR3aa: CASSPAVRSNQPQHF
CDR3nt: TGTGCCAGCTCACCAGCGGTACGTAGCAATCAGCCCCAGCATTTT

j_gene: TRBJ2-1
abundance: -
v_gene: TRBV7-9
d_gene: TRBD2
CDR3aa: CASSLGLLREGLRVHEQFF
CDR3nt: TGTGCCAGCAGCTTAGGTTTGTTGCGGGAGGGCCTCCGGGTTCATGAGCAGTTCTTC

j_gene: TRBJ2-7
abundance: -
v_gene: TRBV11-2
d_gene: -
CDR3aa: CASSLGGPGTEQYF
CDR3nt: TGTGCCAGCAGCTTAGGAGGTCCGGGGACCGAGCAGTACTTC

j_gene: TRBJ1-2
abundance: -
v_gene: TRBV7-2
d_gene: -
CDR3aa: CASSAGINYGYTF
CDR3nt: TGTGCCAGCAGCGCCGGGATTAACTATGGCTACACCTTC

j_gene: TRBJ2-7
abundance: -
v_gene: TRBV13
d_gene: TRBD2
CDR3aa: CASSLFLAGGPIEQYF
CDR3nt: TGTGCCAGCAGCTTATTCCTAGCGGGAGGTCCCATCGAGCAGTACTTC

j_gene: TRBJ2-7
abundance: -
v_gene: TRBV29-1
d_gene: TRBD1
CDR3aa: CSVAGTAGLYEQYF
CDR3nt: TGCAGCGTCGCCGGGACAGCAGGGCTCTACGAGCAGTACTTC

j_gene: TRBJ2-5
abundance: once
v_gene: TRBV18
d_gene: -
CDR3aa: CATTGPVGETQYF
CDR3nt: TGTGCCACCACGGGTCCGGTCGGGGAGACCCAGTACTTC

j_gene: TRBJ1-2
abundance: -
v_gene: TRBV5-1
d_gene: TRBD1
CDR3aa: CASSLVAGGVDGYTF
CDR3nt: TGCGCCAGCAGCTTGGTCGCAGGGGGCGTCGATGGCTACACCTTC

j_gene: TRBJ2-3
abundance: few
v_gene: TRBV7-8
d_gene: -
CDR3aa: CASSSRQPGDTQYF
CDR3nt: TGTGCCAGCAGCTCAAGACAGCCCGGGGATACGCAGTATTTT

j_gene: TRBJ2-2
abundance: -
v_gene: TRBV5-1
d_gene: TRBD1
CDR3aa: CASSTGQGAGELFF
CDR3nt: TGCGCCAGCAGCACGGGACAGGGGGCCGGGGAGCTGTTTTTT

j_gene: TRBJ2-5
abundance: few
v_gene: TRBV2
d_gene: -
CDR3aa: CASSEGPPEYF
CDR3nt: TGTGCCAGCAGTGAGGGACCCCCGGAGTACTTC

j_gene: TRBJ2-2
abundance: -
v_gene: TRBV5-5
d_gene: -
CDR3aa: CASSLGLTGELFF
CDR3nt: TGTGCCAGCAGCTTGGGACTAACCGGGGAGCTGTTTTTT

j_gene: TRBJ2-7
abundance: -
v_gene: TRBV27
d_gene: -
CDR3aa: CASSRNRIQYF
CDR3nt: TGTGCCAGCAGTCGGAACAGGATACAGTACTTC

j_gene: TRBJ2-7
abundance: -
v_gene: TRBV27
d_gene: TRBD2
CDR3aa: CASSRLAGTYEQYF
CDR3nt: TGTGCCAGCAGTAGACTAGCGGGGACCTACGAGCAGTACTTC

j_gene: TRBJ2-6
abundance: -
v_gene: TRBV2
d_gene: -
CDR3aa: CASTRGTFFNSGANVLTF
CDR3nt: TGTGCCAGCACACGGGGGACCTTTTTTAACTCTGGGGCCAACGTCCTGACTTTC

j_gene: TRBJ1-5
abundance: many
v_gene: TRBV6-1
d_gene: -
CDR3aa: CASSLNSNQPQHF
CDR3nt: TGTGCCAGCAGTCTAAATAGCAATCAGCCCCAGCATTTT

j_gene: TRBJ2-2
abundance: -
v_gene: TRBV9
d_gene: -
CDR3aa: CASSTSGPGELFF
CDR3nt: TGTGCCAGCAGCACGAGCGGGCCCGGGGAGCTGTTTTTT

j_gene: TRBJ2-3
abundance: once
v_gene: TRBV5-1
d_gene: -
CDR3aa: CASSLEDGSPRPTF
CDR3nt: TGCGCCAGCAGCTTAGAGGACGGTTCCCCGCGCCCAACTTTT

j_gene: TRBJ1-4
abundance: -
v_gene: TRBV5-6
d_gene: -
CDR3aa: CASSINGRTNEKLFF
CDR3nt: TGTGCCAGCAGCATCAACGGCCGAACTAATGAAAAACTGTTTTTT

j_gene: TRBJ1-1
abundance: -
v_gene: TRBV18
d_gene: TRBD1
CDR3aa: CASSRDRGTEAFF
CDR3nt: TGTGCCAGCTCCCGTGACAGGGGCACTGAAGCTTTCTTT

j_gene: TRBJ1-1
abundance: few
v_gene: TRBV6-1
d_gene: -
CDR3aa: CASSECENTEAFF
CDR3nt: TGTGCCAGCAGTGAATGTGAGAACACTGAAGCTTTCTTT

j_gene: TRBJ2-7
abundance: -
v_gene: TRBV7-6
d_gene: -
CDR3aa: CASSLEPATRAAGEQYF
CDR3nt: TGTGCCAGCAGCTTGGAACCGGCAACTAGGGCTGCCGGCGAGCAGTACTTC

j_gene: TRBJ1-1
abundance: -
v_gene: TRBV11-2
d_gene: -
CDR3aa: CASSARDAPGTEAFF
CDR3nt: TGTGCCAGCAGCGCGCGTGACGCTCCGGGCACTGAAGCTTTCTTT

j_gene: TRBJ2-3
abundance: few
v_gene: TRBV7-9
d_gene: -
CDR3aa: CASGPTVADTQYF
CDR3nt: TGTGCCAGCGGCCCTACGGTGGCAGATACGCAGTATTTT

j_gene: TRBJ1-2
abundance: -
v_gene: TRBV28
d_gene: TRBD1
CDR3aa: CASSLKGAQGYGYTF
CDR3nt: TGTGCCAGCAGTTTAAAGGGGGCGCAGGGCTATGGCTACACCTTC

j_gene: TRBJ1-4
abundance: -
v_gene: TRBV2
d_gene: TRBD1
CDR3aa: CASRAPDYRGEKLFF
CDR3nt: TGTGCCAGCAGGGCCCCGGACTACAGGGGAGAAAAACTGTTTTTT

j_gene: TRBJ1-2
abundance: -
v_gene: TRBV10-3
d_gene: -
CDR3aa: CATSGDYGYTF
CDR3nt: TGTGCCACGAGCGGCGACTATGGCTACACCTTC

j_gene: TRBJ2-7
abundance: -
v_gene: TRBV6-6
d_gene: TRBD1
CDR3aa: CASRNRDRDPLEQYF
CDR3nt: TGTGCCAGCAGGAACCGGGACAGGGACCCCCTCGAGCAGTACTTC

j_gene: TRBJ2-7
abundance: -
v_gene: TRBV2
d_gene: -
CDR3aa: CASSESEGTEQYF
CDR3nt: TGTGCCAGCAGTGAGTCAGAGGGTACAGAGCAGTACTTC

j_gene: TRBJ2-5
abundance: few
v_gene: TRBV18
d_gene: -
CDR3aa: CASSPGIVEETQYF
CDR3nt: TGTGCCAGCTCACCAGGCATAGTAGAAGAGACCCAGTACTTC

j_gene: TRBJ1-1
abundance: few
v_gene: TRBV6-1
d_gene: -
CDR3aa: CASSHVGPTEAFF
CDR3nt: TGTGCCAGCAGTCATGTAGGGCCAACTGAAGCTTTCTTT

j_gene: TRBJ1-2
abundance: -
v_gene: TRBV29-1
d_gene: -
CDR3aa: CSVGVKNGYTF
CDR3nt: TGCAGCGTTGGTGTCAAGAATGGCTACACCTTC

j_gene: TRBJ2-1
abundance: few
v_gene: TRBV4-2
d_gene: TRBD2
CDR3aa: CASSQGTSGFYNEQFF
CDR3nt: TGTGCCAGCAGCCAAGGGACTAGCGGGTTCTACAATGAGCAGTTCTTC

j_gene: TRBJ1-3
abundance: -
v_gene: TRBV7-2
d_gene: TRBD1
CDR3aa: CASSQPYRGTTGNTIYF
CDR3nt: TGTGCCAGCAGCCAACCGTACAGGGGAACTACTGGAAACACCATATATTTT

j_gene: TRBJ2-7
abundance: -
v_gene: TRBV1
d_gene: -
CDR3aa: CTSSTDTSEYEQYF
CDR3nt: TGCACCAGCAGCACAGACACTAGCGAGTACGAGCAGTACTTC

j_gene: TRBJ1-5
abundance: -
v_gene: TRBV11-3
d_gene: -
CDR3aa: CASSFGVRNQPQHF
CDR3nt: TGTGCCAGCAGCTTTGGGGTCCGCAATCAGCCCCAGCATTTT

j_gene: TRBJ2-5
abundance: -
v_gene: TRBV5-1
d_gene: -
CDR3aa: CASSLWGPGETQYF
CDR3nt: TGCGCCAGCAGCTTGTGGGGGCCCGGGGAGACCCAGTACTTC

j_gene: TRBJ1-1
abundance: few
v_gene: TRBV5-1
d_gene: -
CDR3aa: CASSLGVDTEAFF
CDR3nt: TGCGCCAGCAGCTTGGGGGTGGACACTGAAGCTTTCTTT

j_gene: TRBJ1-1
abundance: -
v_gene: TRBV10-3
d_gene: -
CDR3aa: CAISELGAMSEAFF
CDR3nt: TGTGCCATCAGTGAGCTGGGGGCTATGTCTGAAGCTTTCTTT

j_gene: TRBJ2-7
abundance: -
v_gene: TRBV7-2
d_gene: -
CDR3aa: CASSTGPDSYEQYF
CDR3nt: TGTGCCAGCAGCACCGGTCCCGATTCCTACGAGCAGTACTTC

j_gene: TRBJ2-1
abundance: -
v_gene: TRBV25-1
d_gene: -
CDR3aa: CASSVPTGAYNEQFF
CDR3nt: TGTGCCAGCAGCGTTCCAACGGGAGCCTACAATGAGCAGTTCTTC

j_gene: TRBJ2-7
abundance: -
v_gene: TRBV30
d_gene: TRBD2
CDR3aa: CAWSGTSGSYYEQYF
CDR3nt: TGTGCCTGGAGTGGGACTAGCGGGAGTTACTACGAGCAGTACTTC

j_gene: TRBJ1-3
abundance: -
v_gene: TRBV7-8
d_gene: -
CDR3aa: CASSGVGNTIYF
CDR3nt: TGTGCCAGCTCGGGGGTGGGAAACACCATATATTTT

j_gene: TRBJ2-5
abundance: few
v_gene: TRBV4-2
d_gene: -
CDR3aa: CASSQDIHTETQYF
CDR3nt: TGTGCCAGCAGCCAAGATATACATACGGAGACCCAGTACTTC

j_gene: TRBJ2-1
abundance: -
v_gene: TRBV2
d_gene: -
CDR3aa: CAITVDNEQFF
CDR3nt: TGTGCTATCACGGTAGACAATGAGCAGTTCTTC

j_gene: TRBJ2-3
abundance: -
v_gene: TRBV2
d_gene: TRBD2
CDR3aa: CASSASGRAKDTQYF
CDR3nt: TGTGCCAGCAGCGCTAGCGGGAGGGCCAAGGATACGCAGTATTTT

j_gene: TRBJ2-2
abundance: -
v_gene: TRBV27
d_gene: -
CDR3aa: CASTDRSDGELFF
CDR3nt: TGTGCCAGTACCGACAGGAGCGACGGGGAGCTGTTTTTT

j_gene: TRBJ2-5
abundance: -
v_gene: TRBV27
d_gene: TRBD1
CDR3aa: CASSFSGQSQETQYF
CDR3nt: TGTGCCAGCAGTTTTTCGGGACAGAGCCAAGAGACCCAGTACTTC

j_gene: TRBJ1-5
abundance: -
v_gene: TRBV2
d_gene: -
CDR3aa: CASSAKENQPQHF
CDR3nt: TGTGCCAGCAGTGCTAAGGAGAATCAGCCCCAGCATTTT

j_gene: TRBJ2-7
abundance: -
v_gene: TRBV29-1
d_gene: -
CDR3aa: CSVLYATYEQYF
CDR3nt: TGCAGCGTACTCTATGCCACCTACGAGCAGTACTTC

j_gene: TRBJ1-3
abundance: many
v_gene: TRBV30
d_gene: -
CDR3aa: CAWNRAGNTIYF
CDR3nt: TGTGCCTGGAACAGGGCTGGAAACACCATATATTTT